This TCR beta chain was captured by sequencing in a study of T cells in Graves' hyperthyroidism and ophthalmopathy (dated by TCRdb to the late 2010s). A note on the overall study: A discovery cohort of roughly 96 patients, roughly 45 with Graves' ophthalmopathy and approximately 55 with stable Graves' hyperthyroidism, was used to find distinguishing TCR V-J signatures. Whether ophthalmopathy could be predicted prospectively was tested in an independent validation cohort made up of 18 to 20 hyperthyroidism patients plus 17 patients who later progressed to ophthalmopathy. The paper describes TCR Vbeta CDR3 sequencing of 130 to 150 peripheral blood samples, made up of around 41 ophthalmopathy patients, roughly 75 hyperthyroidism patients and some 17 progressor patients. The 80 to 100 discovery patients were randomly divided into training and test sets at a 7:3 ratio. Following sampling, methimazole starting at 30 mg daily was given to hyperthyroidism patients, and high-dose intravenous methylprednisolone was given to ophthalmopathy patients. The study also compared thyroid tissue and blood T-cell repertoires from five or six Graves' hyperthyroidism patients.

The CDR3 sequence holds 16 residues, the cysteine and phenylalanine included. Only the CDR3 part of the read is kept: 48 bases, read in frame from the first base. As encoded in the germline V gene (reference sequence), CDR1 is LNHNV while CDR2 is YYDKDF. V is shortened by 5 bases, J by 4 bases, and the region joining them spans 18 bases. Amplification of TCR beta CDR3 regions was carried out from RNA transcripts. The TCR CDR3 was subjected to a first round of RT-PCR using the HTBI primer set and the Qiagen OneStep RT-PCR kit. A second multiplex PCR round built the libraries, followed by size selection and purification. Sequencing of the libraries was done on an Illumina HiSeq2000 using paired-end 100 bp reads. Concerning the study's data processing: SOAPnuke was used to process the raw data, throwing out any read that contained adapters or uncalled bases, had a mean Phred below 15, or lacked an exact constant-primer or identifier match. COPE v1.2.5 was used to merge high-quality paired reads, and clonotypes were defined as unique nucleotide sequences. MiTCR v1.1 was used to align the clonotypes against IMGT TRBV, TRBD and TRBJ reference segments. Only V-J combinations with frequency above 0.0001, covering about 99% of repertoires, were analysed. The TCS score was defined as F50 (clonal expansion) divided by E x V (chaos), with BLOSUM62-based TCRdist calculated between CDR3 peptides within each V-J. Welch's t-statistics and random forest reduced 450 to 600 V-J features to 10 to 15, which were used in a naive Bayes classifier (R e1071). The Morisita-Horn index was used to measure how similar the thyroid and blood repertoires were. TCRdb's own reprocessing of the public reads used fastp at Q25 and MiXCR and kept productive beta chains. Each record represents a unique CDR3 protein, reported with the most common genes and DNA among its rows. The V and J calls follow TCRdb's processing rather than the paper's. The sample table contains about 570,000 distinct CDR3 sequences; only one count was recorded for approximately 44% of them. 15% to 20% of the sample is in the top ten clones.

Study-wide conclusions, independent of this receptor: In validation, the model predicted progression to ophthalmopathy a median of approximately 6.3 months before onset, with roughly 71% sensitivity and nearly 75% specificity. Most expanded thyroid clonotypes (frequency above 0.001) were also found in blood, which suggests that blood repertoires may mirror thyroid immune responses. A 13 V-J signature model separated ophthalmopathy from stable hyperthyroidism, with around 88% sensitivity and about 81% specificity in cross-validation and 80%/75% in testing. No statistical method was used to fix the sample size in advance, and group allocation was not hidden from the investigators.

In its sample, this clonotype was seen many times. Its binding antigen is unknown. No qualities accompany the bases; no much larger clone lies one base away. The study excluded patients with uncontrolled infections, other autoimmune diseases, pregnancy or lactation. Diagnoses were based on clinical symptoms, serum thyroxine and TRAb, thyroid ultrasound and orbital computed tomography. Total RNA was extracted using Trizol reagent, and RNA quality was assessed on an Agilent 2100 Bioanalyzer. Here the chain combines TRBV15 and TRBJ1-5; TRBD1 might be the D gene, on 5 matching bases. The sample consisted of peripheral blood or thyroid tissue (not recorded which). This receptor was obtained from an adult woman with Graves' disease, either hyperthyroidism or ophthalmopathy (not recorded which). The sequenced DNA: TGTGCCACCAGCCGACGGGGGAGTGAGGGAAATCAGCCCCAGCATTTT. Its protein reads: CATSRRGSEGNQPQHF.